The 29 T cell receptor beta chains below were found in one sample sequenced in a study of neoadjuvant anti-PD-1 for oral cavity cancer (dated by TCRdb to 2020 to 2023). Libraries were made using the immunoSEQ multiplex PCR assay. TCRdb took this table from immuneACCESS and kept in-frame rearrangements with V and J called. Such tables lack part of the clones; where checked against another copy, unresolved V genes explain under half of the gap, and the rest is unexplained. Within this sample are 35,000 to 40,000 clones, with 35% to 45% of them counted one time only. The top ten hold roughly 15% of the sample. The time point label, read with the paper, signifies: after neoadjuvant nivolumab, at surgical resection. The specimen was tumor tissue, collected after nivolumab (anti-PD-1) treatment. These receptors were taken from a person between 35 and 79 years old with oral cavity squamous cell carcinoma.

The chain has TRBV5-1 and TRBJ2-1, with 9 bases matching TRBD2. This CDR3 is 15 amino acids long. Germline V gives CDR1 SGHRS, CDR2 YFSETQ. V shed 6 bases, J shed 2 bases, and the junction held 6 bases outside the gene matches. The CDR3 nucleotides are TGCGCCAGCACCCAAGGCGGGGGGGCCTACAATGAGCAGTTCTTC. Its translation is CASTQGGGAYNEQFF.

This clone has only a few counts. This rearrangement joins TRBV25-1 to TRBJ1-2; 9 bases map to TRBD1. V shed 4 bases, J shed 3 bases, and the junction held 3 bases outside the gene matches. This CDR3 has 14 residues. Per the germline V gene, CDR1 is MGHDK and CDR2 is SYGVNS. CDR3 sequence (DNA): TGTGCCAGCAGTGCCGGGACAGGGCACTATGGCTACACCTTC. The encoded protein is CASSAGTGHYGYTF.

This sequence joins TRBV5-1 and TRBJ2-7, with D perhaps TRBD1 (6 bases). CDR1 and CDR2 (germline): SGHRS, YFSETQ. The CDR3 extends over 13 amino acids. Trimming removed 2 bases from V and 1 base from J, with 7 bases in between. The CDR3 bases are TGCGCCAGCAGCTTTCAGGGGTCCTACGAGCAGTACTTC. Protein: CASSFQGSYEQYF.

This clone was observed a few times. This chain connects TRBV5-1 to TRBJ2-5; TRBD2 aligns across 8 bases. The CDR3 covers 14 residues. Losses at the gene ends were 4 bases for V and 7 bases for J; bases not matched to a gene: 9. Per the germline V gene, CDR1 is SGHRS and CDR2 is YFSETQ. CDR3 loop: CASSQAGASGTQYF. CDR3 in DNA: TGCGCCAGCAGCCAAGCGGGGGCCTCCGGGACCCAGTACTTC.

The J gene is TRBJ1-3, the V gene TRBV5-4, with D perhaps TRBD1 (5 bases). Germline V CDR1 and CDR2: SGHNT, YYREEE (reference sequence). V lost 7 bases to trimming and J lost 3 bases, with 8 bases between them. This CDR3 has 12 residues. In nucleotides, the CDR3 is TGTGCCAGCCGGGACGGTGGAAACACCATATATTTT. It yields the protein CASRDGGNTIYF.

The chain couples TRBV10-2 to TRBJ1-2; the D gene is possibly TRBD1 (5 bases). Trimming took 8 bases from V and 4 from J, leaving 17 bases between them. The V gene's germline CDR1 is WSHSY and CDR2 SAAADI. This CDR3 contains 14 residues. Here the CDR3 DNA reads TGCGCCAGCCGACCCACGGGACCGACCTATGGCTACACCTTC. This gives the protein CASRPTGPTYGYTF.

The sample holds a few counts of this clone. The V gene is TRBV5-1, the J gene TRBJ2-2; 11 nucleotides match TRBD2. The CDR3 sequence is 16 residues long. The trim removed 2 bases at V and 4 bases at J, leaving 4 bases unmatched. From germline, CDR1 is SGHRS and CDR2 YFSETQ. Written as DNA, the CDR3 is TGCGCCAGCAGCTTAACTAGCGGGAGTGGCACCGGGGAGCTGTTTTTT. The encoded protein is CASSLTSGSGTGELFF.

Sample share makes this clone medium-sized. V gene TRBV27 combines with J gene TRBJ1-2; 7 positions agree with TRBD1. The CDR3 is 13 amino acids. Germline values: CDR1 MNHEY, CDR2 SMNVEV (reference sequence). With 5 bases clipped from V and 5 bases from J, the junction kept 5 bases outside the gene matches. The CDR3 DNA reads TGTGCCAGCAGTCTACAGGGGTTGTATGGCTACACCTTC. Its protein is CASSLQGLYGYTF.

This chain joins TRBV4-1 and TRBJ2-7; 7 bases map to TRBD1. The germline V gene has CDR1 MGHRA and CDR2 YSYEKL. V shed 4 bases and J 2 bases; nucleotides not matched to a gene: 11. This CDR3 is 16 amino acids long. DNA for the CDR3: TGCGCCAGCAGCCGTCTCCAAGGGGACAGAGCCTACGAGCAGTACTTC. As protein: CASSRLQGDRAYEQYF.

In its sample, this clone was seen a few times. The chain has TRBV5-8 and TRBJ2-1, with TRBD2 matching over 7 bases. The CDR3 has 16 residues. Germline V gene data show CDR1 as SGHTS and CDR2 as YDEGEE. Trimming removed 2 bases from V and 9 bases from J; junction bases left unmatched: 14. CDR3 sequence reads: CASSFQSGISNSEQFF. The CDR3 DNA reads as TGTGCCAGCAGCTTTCAAAGCGGGATCTCCAACAGTGAGCAGTTCTTC.

The chain uses TRBV19 and TRBJ2-1; TRBD2 agrees at 7 bases. This CDR3 is built from 16 residues. V trimming: 0 bases; J trimming: 4 bases; junction bases outside the gene matches: 6. Germline CDR1 reads LNHDA; CDR2 reads SQIVND (reference sequence). This CDR3 reads CASSIDQAGPYNEQFF. Written as DNA, the CDR3 is TGTGCCAGTAGTATAGATCAAGCGGGACCTTACAATGAGCAGTTCTTC.

The chain employs TRBV15 and TRBJ2-6; weak D call: TRBD1 (5 bases). The CDR3 extends over 16 amino acids. Germline V lookup: CDR1 LNHNV, CDR2 YYDKDF (reference sequence). Trimming stripped 1 base from V and 3 bases from J, with 10 bases between. CDR3 sequence reads: CATSRGGPDGANVLTF. The CDR3 DNA reads as TGTGCCACCAGCAGAGGGGGCCCGGATGGGGCCAACGTCCTGACTTTC.

The sample holds a few counts of this clone. The rearrangement links TRBV7-6 to TRBJ2-1, with 8 bases matching TRBD2. CDR1 SGHVS and CDR2 FNYEAQ come from the germline V gene. V shed 0 bases and J 4 bases; nucleotides not matched to a gene: 5. This CDR3 region has 16 residues. CDR3 protein: CASSLAVAGRYNEQFF. CDR3 DNA: TGTGCCAGCAGCTTAGCTGTAGCGGGAAGGTACAATGAGCAGTTCTTC.

This clone was detected ten times or more. The chain joins TRBV7-8 to TRBJ2-7; 10 bases are shared with TRBD1. The CDR3 spans 15 residues. Germline V gives CDR1 SGHVS, CDR2 FQNEAQ. V lost 4 bases, J lost 4 bases, and 7 bases stayed unmatched. The CDR3 region is CASSSLGTGAYEQYF. CDR3 bases: TGTGCCAGCAGCTCCCTAGGGACAGGGGCGTACGAGCAGTACTTC. The variable domain in full, completed from reference TRBV7-8 and TRBJ2-7, reads GAGVSQSPRYKVAKRGQDVALRCDPISGHVSLFWYQQALGQGPEFLTYFQNEAQLDKSGLPSDRFFAERPEGSVSTLKIQRTQQEDSAVYLCASSSLGTGAYEQYFGPGTRLTVT.

The CDR3 coding sequence is TGCAGTGCAGGGAGGACAGGTCTGAACACCTTC. The encoded protein is CSAGRTGLNTF. This rearrangement joins TRBV20-1 to TRBJ1-2; 7 positions agree with TRBD1. Germline V lookup: CDR1 DFQATT, CDR2 SNEGSKA (reference sequence). Losses at the gene ends were 6 bases for V and 12 bases for J; bases not matched to a gene: 10. The CDR3 loop spans 11 amino acids.

The chain has TRBV28 and TRBJ1-3, with a tentative D call TRBD1 (6 bases). There are 14 residues in the CDR3. Germline CDR1 reads MDHEN; CDR2 reads SYDVKM. The V end lost 6 bases, the J end lost 2 bases, and 11 bases lay between the germline ends. Written as DNA, the CDR3 is TGTGCCAGCAGGCGAGGGGGGGCTGGAAACACCATATATTTT. This gives the protein CASRRGGAGNTIYF.

The chain links TRBV6-6 to TRBJ2-5, with D unclear. This CDR3 has 12 amino acids. Deletions cut 2 bases from V and 4 bases from J, with 5 bases between. Germline values: CDR1 MNHNY, CDR2 SVGAGI (reference sequence). DNA for the CDR3: TGTGCCAGCAGTTACCTCCTAGAGACCCAGTACTTC. Encoded protein: CASSYLLETQYF.

The V and J genes are TRBV2 and TRBJ1-1, with TRBD1 matching over 10 bases. This CDR3 is built from 14 residues. V lost 6 bases to trimming and J lost 7 bases; unmatched junction nucleotides: 8. Looked up from germline, CDR1 is SNHLY and CDR2 is FYNNEI. CDR3: CASSVRQGADEAFF. The CDR3, as DNA: TGTGCCAGCAGCGTCCGACAGGGGGCGGATGAAGCTTTCTTT.

The rearrangement uses TRBV4-1 and TRBJ2-6; no definite D call. V lost 0 bases, J lost 0 bases, and 9 bases lay in between. CDR3 size: 17 residues. From germline, CDR1 is MGHRA and CDR2 YSYEKL. Written as DNA, the CDR3 is TGCGCCAGCAGCCAAGATTTACGATTCTCTGGGGCCAACGTCCTGACTTTC. Protein sequence: CASSQDLRFSGANVLTF.

The rearrangement links TRBV15 to TRBJ2-2; a weak D match, TRBD2 (6 bases). Germline CDR1 is LNHNV and CDR2 is YYDKDF (reference sequence). V was cut by 2 bases and J by 3 bases, with 10 bases left in between. The length of the CDR3 is 15 residues. DNA for the CDR3: TGTGCCACCAGCAGATCCCCGGGGGACACCGGGGAGCTGTTTTTT. Residues: CATSRSPGDTGELFF.

The CDR3 loop is CASSLDPGGNTIYF. CDR3 bases: TGCGCCAGCAGCTTGGACCCCGGCGGAAACACCATATATTTT. J is TRBJ1-3 and V is TRBV5-1; no definite D call. CDR3 length equals 14 residues. The germline V gene has CDR1 SGHRS and CDR2 YFSETQ. V was shortened by 0 bases and J by 4 bases, with 8 bases between the two germline ends.

The chain has TRBV11-2 and TRBJ1-6, with D possibly being TRBD1 (5 bases). Trimming removed 5 bases from V and 5 bases from J, with 10 bases in between. This CDR3 is 14 amino acids long. Germline CDR1 and CDR2: SGHAT and FQNNGV. CDR3 nucleotides: TGTGCCAGCAGCCCCCCGGGACATAATTCACCCCTCCACTTT. This gives the protein CASSPPGHNSPLHF.

The chain joins TRBV5-1 to TRBJ2-7; 7 bases match TRBD1. This CDR3 is 15 amino acids long. The germline CDR1 and CDR2 sequences are SGHRS and YFSETQ. V shed 4 bases, J shed 2 bases, and the junction held 9 bases outside the gene matches. The CDR3 here is CASSRGQTDTYEQYF. DNA of the CDR3: TGCGCCAGCAGCCGGGGACAGACAGACACCTACGAGCAGTACTTC.

The gene calls are TRBV9 and TRBJ2-1; tentatively, D is TRBD2 (5 bases). Germline-derived CDR1 and CDR2 are SGDLS and YYNGEE. The V and J ends lost 2 bases and 2 bases respectively, with 11 bases between them. The CDR3 is made up of 15 amino acids. Here the CDR3 reads CASSVRQAAYNEQFF. CDR3 DNA sequence: TGTGCCAGCAGCGTGCGGCAAGCGGCCTACAATGAGCAGTTCTTC.

There are a few counts of this clone. The CDR3 reads CAWCRVLGNTIYF. The CDR3 DNA reads as TGTGCCTGGTGCAGGGTACTAGGAAACACCATATATTTT. The chain carries TRBV30 and TRBJ1-3; D perhaps matches TRBD1 (5 bases). Trimming removed 5 bases from V and 4 bases from J, with 12 bases in between. CDR3 length: 13 residues. Germline V lookup: CDR1 GTSNPN, CDR2 SVGIG (reference sequence).

CDR3 loop: CASSPYITGTYGYTF. The CDR3 bases are TGTGCCAGCAGCCCTTATATTACAGGGACCTATGGCTACACCTTC. The chain employs TRBV5-4 and TRBJ1-2; a weak D match, TRBD1 (6 bases). Germline V lookup: CDR1 SGHNT, CDR2 YYREEE (reference sequence). V lost 4 bases and J lost 4, with 17 bases in between. CDR3 length equals 15 residues. Complete variable domain (other parts from reference TRBV5-4 and TRBJ1-2): ETGVTQSPTHLIKTRGQQVTLRCSSQSGHNTVSWYQQALGQGPQFIFQYYREEENGRGNFPPRFSGLQFPNYSSELNVNALELDDSALYLCASSPYITGTYGYTFGSGTRLTVV.

This clone was picked up a small number of times. The chain joins TRBV19 to TRBJ1-6; D gene ambiguous. The CDR3 spans 13 residues. Germline V gene data show CDR1 as LNHDA and CDR2 as SQIVND (reference sequence). V lost 9 bases and J lost 6, with 12 bases in between. The CDR3 loop reads CASHDGSNSPLHF. The DNA for the CDR3 is TGTGCCAGCCACGACGGGAGTAATTCACCCCTCCACTTT.

The gene calls are TRBV4-2 and TRBJ2-2; 7 bases align to TRBD1. The CDR3 totals 16 residues. The ends lost 7 bases at V and 0 bases at J; junction bases unmatched: 8. The germline V gene has CDR1 LGHNA and CDR2 YNFKEQ. The CDR3 DNA sequence: TGTGCCAGCACCACCGTAGGACAGGCGAACACCGGGGAGCTGTTTTTT. Translated, it gives CASTTVGQANTGELFF.

The CDR3 bases are TGCGCCAGCAGCTTGGAGGCGACAGGGGATGAAAAACTGTTTTTT. Its protein product is CASSLEATGDEKLFF. This rearrangement joins TRBV5-1 to TRBJ1-4, with 8 bases fitting TRBD1. This CDR3 is built from 15 residues. J gave up 6 bases and V 0 bases, and 4 bases lay outside the gene matches. Germline V lookup: CDR1 SGHRS, CDR2 YFSETQ. Full variable domain (remainder filled in from reference TRBV5-1 and TRBJ1-4): KAGVTQTPRYLIKTRGQQVTLSCSPISGHRSVSWYQQTPGQGLQFLFEYFSETQRNKGNFPGRFSGRQFSNSRSEMNVSTLELGDSALYLCASSLEATGDEKLFFGSGTQLSVL.